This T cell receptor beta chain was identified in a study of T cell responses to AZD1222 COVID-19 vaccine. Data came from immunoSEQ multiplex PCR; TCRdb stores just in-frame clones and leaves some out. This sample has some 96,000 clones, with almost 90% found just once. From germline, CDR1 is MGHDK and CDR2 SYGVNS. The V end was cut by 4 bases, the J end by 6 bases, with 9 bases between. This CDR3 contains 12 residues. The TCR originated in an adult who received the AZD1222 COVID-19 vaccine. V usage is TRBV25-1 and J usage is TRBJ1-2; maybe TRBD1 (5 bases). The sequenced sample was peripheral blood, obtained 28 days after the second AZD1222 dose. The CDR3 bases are TGTGCCAGCAGTGCAGGGAGTGATGGCTACACCTTC. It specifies CASSAGSDGYTF.